Below, one TCR beta chain is given with its context. Its antigen is not identified. These data come from a study of T cells in localized non-small cell lung cancer. Study-wide points: Clonality of T cells reached its maximum in uninvolved adjacent lung, surpassing tumor.

Trimming removed 5 bases from V and 0 bases from J, with 14 bases in between. This CDR3 is 15 amino acids long. CDR1 SGHTA and CDR2 FQGNSA come from the germline V gene. Data came from immunoSEQ multiplex PCR; TCRdb stores just in-frame clones and leaves some out. The repertoire holds about 41,000 clones, with 83% as singletons. Sequencing was performed on PBMCs, taken before any cancer treatment. The V and J genes are TRBV7-2 and TRBJ2-7, with D possibly TRBD1 on 6 matching bases. This receptor was taken from a man aged 35 to 69 with stage II lung adenocarcinoma. This chain's CDR3 is CASSPYDRSSYEQYF. In nucleotides, the CDR3 is TGTGCCAGCAGCCCTTATGACAGGAGCTCCTACGAGCAGTACTTC.